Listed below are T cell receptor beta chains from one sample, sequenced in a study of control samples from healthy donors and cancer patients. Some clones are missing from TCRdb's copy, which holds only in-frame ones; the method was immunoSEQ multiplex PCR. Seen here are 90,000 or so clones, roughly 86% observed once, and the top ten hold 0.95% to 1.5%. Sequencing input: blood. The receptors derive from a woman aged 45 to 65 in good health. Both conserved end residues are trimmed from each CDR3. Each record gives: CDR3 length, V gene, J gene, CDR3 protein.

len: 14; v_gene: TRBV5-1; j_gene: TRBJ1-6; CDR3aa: ASSLGVGSYNSPLH
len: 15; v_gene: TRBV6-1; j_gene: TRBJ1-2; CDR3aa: ASTDSYRQGRLGGYT
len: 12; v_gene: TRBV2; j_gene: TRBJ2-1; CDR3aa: ASTRGRVEFEQF
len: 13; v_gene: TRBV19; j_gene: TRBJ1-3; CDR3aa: ASSMAGIGGNTIY
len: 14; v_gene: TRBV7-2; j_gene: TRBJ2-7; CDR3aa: ASSLTGGMSSYEQY
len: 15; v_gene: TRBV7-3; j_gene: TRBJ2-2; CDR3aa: ASSLGTGYGDTGELF
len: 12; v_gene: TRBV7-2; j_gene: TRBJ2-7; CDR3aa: ASSPSHSSYEQY
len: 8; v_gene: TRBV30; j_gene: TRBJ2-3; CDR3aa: ALNTDTQY
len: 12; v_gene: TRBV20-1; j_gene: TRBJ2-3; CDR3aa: SASWETGTDTQY
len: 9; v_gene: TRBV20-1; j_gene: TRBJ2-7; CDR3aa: SAWDSYEQY
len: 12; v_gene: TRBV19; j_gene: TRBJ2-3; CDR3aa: ASKTGPGLVQQY
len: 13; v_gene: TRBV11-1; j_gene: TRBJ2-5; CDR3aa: ASSRRGANQETQY
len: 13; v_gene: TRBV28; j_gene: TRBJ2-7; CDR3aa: ASSSHEGQGSEQY
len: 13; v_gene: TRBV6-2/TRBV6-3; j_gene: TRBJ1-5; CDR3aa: ASSQGGGRNQPQH
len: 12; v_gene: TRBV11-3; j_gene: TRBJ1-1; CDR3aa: ASSLGGQEAEAF
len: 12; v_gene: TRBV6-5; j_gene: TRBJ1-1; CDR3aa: ASSSRVGNTEAF
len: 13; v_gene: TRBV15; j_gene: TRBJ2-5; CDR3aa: ATSRGLLGAETQY
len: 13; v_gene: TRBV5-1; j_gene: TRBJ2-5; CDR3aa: ASSLGRTGQETQY
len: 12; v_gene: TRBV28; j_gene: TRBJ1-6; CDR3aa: ASSGNSYNSPLH
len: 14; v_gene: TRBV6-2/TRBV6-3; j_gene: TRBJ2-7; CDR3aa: ASSPRGLAGGREQY
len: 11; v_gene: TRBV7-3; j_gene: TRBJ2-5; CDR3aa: ASSLGKGETQY
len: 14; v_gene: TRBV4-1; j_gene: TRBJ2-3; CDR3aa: ASSQGSFSSTDTQY
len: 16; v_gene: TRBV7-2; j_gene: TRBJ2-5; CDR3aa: ASSLTTSGRVGRETQY
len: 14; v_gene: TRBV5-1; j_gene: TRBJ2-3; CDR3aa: ASSSSGDGGTDTQY
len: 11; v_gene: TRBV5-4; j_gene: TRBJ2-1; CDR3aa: ASTPVGGGEQF
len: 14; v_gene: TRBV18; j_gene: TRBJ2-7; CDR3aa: ASSVAGPGPSYEQY
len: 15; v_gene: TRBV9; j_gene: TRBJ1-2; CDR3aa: ASSRSLRDTDAYGYT
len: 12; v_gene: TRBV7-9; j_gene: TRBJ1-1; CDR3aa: ASSLAGQGARAF
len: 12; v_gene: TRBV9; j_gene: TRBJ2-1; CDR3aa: ASSSRWENNEQF
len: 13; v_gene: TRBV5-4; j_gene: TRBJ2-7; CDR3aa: ASSLTSGWEYEQY
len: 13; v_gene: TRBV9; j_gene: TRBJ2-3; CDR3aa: ASSVGGLGTDTQY
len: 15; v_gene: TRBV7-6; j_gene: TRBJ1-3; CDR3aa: ASSLWETGETGNTIY
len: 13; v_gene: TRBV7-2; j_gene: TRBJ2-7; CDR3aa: ASSSGGGAPYEQY
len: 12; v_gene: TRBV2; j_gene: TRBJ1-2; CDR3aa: ASRSWDRVYGYT
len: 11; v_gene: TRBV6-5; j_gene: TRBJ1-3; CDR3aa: ASIGGVGNTIY
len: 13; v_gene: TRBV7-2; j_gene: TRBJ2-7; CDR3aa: ASSPQSPRSYEQY
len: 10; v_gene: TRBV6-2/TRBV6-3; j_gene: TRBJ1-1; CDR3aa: ASSYRTAEAF
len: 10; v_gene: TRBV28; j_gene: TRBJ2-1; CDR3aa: ASSYPYNEQF
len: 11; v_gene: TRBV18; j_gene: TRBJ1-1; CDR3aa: ASSGQTNTEAF
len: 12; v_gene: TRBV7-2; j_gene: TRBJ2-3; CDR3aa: ASSKLANTDTQY
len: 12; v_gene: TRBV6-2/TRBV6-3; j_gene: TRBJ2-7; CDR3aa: ASSSPQGAYEQY
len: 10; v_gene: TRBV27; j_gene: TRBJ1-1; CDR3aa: ASTGDNTEAF
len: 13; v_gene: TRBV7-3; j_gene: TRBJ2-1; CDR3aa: ASSPREVRGTEQF
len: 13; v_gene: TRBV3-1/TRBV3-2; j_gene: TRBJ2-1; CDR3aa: ASSYRDRPYNEQF
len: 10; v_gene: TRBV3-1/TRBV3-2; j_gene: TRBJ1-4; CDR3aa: ASSQVREKLF